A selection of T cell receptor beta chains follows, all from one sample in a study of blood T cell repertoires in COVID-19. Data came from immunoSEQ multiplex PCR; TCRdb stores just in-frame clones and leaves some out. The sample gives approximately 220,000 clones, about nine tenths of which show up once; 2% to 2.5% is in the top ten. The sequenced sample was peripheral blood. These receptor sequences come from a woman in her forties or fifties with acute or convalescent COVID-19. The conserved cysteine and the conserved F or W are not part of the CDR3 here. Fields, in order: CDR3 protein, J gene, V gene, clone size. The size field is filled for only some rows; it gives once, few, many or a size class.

CDR3 protein: ATSDLDRDYGYT; J gene: TRBJ1-2; V gene: TRBV24-1; clone size: .
CDR3 protein: ASTRGDRGGEKLF; J gene: TRBJ1-4; V gene: TRBV6-5; clone size: .
CDR3 protein: SASPGTQSSHSFSYEQY; J gene: TRBJ2-7; V gene: TRBV20-1; clone size: .
CDR3 protein: ASSLLAGVYTGELF; J gene: TRBJ2-2; V gene: TRBV13; clone size: .
CDR3 protein: ASSVAGSGNTIY; J gene: TRBJ1-3; V gene: TRBV9; clone size: .
CDR3 protein: ASSLSYYDSSNQPQH; J gene: TRBJ1-5; V gene: TRBV4-3; clone size: .
CDR3 protein: ASSPRLSAQETQY; J gene: TRBJ2-5; V gene: TRBV11-2; clone size: .
CDR3 protein: ASSLYREQTQY; J gene: TRBJ2-5; V gene: TRBV5-1; clone size: .
CDR3 protein: ASSEDTQMYGYT; J gene: TRBJ1-2; V gene: TRBV2; clone size: once
CDR3 protein: ASSRTGVFTEAF; J gene: TRBJ1-1; V gene: TRBV5-1; clone size: .